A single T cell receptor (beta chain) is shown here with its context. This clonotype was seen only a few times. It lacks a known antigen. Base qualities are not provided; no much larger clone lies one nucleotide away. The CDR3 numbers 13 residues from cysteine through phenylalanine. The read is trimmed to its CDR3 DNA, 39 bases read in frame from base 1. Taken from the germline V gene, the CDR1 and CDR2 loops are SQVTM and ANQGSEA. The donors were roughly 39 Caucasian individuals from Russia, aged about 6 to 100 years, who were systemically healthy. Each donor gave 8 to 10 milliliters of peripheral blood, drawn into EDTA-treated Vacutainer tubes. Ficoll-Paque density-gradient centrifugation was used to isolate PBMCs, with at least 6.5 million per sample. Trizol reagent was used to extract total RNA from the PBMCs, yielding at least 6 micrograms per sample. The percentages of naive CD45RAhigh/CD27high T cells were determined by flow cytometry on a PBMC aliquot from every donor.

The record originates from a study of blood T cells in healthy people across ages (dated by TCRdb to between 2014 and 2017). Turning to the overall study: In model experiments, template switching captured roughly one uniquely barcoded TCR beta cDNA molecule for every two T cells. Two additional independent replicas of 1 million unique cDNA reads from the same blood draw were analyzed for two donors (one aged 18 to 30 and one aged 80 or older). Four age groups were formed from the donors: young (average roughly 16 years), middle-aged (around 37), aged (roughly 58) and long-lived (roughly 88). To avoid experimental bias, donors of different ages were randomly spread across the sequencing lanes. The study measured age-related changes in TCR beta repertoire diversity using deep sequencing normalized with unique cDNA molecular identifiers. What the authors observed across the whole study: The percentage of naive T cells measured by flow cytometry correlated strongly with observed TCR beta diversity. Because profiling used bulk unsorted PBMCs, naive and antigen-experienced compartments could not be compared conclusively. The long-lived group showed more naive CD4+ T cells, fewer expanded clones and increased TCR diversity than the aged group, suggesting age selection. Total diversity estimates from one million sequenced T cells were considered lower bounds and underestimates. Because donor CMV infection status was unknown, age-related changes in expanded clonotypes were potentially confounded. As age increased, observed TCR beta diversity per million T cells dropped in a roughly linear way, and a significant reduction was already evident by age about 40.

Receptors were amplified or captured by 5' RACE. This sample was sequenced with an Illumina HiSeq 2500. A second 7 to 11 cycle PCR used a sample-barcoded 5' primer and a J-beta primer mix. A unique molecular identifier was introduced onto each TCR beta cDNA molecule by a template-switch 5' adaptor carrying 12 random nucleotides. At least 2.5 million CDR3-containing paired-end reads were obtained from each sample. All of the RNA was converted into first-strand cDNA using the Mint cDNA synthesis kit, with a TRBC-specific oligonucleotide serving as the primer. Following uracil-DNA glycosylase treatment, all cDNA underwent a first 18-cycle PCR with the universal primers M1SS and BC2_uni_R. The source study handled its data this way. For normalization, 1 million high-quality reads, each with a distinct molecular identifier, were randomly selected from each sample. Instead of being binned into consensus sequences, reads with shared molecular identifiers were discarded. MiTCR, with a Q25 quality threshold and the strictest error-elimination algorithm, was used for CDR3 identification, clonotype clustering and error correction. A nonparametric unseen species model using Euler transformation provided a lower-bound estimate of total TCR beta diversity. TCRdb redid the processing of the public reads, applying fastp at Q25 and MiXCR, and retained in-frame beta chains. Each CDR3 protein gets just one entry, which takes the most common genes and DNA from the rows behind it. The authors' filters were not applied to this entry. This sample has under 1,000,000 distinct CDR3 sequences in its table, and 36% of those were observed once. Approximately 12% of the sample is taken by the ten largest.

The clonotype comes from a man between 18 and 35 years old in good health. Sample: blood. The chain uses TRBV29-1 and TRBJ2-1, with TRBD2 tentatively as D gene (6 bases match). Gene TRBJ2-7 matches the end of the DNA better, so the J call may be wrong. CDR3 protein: CSVYGGAYNEQYF. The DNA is TGCAGCGTTTACGGGGGAGCCTACAATGAGCAGTACTTC.